This T cell receptor (beta chain) originates from a study of blood T cell repertoires in COVID-19. On the study more broadly: Whether acute or convalescent, the COVID-19 samples came from the United States, Italy and Spain. PBMCs, B-cell-depleted T cells, or T cells were the source of the cDNA or gDNA that made up the material.

Per the original methods: From reference gene primer amplification, estimates of nucleated cell counts were derived. Sequenced by immunoSEQ multiplex PCR; TCRdb stores in-frame clones only, minus some. The V and J calls and clone size come from that table; D and trimming were worked out from the DNA. The sample shows about 160,000 clones, roughly 80% of them seen only once. This clone showed up just a few times. Trimming took 2 bases from V and 2 from J, leaving 5 bases between them. The germline V gene has CDR1 WSHSY and CDR2 SAAADI. This CDR3 contains 13 residues. The source is a man in his sixties with acute or convalescent COVID-19. The specimen sequenced was peripheral blood. The chain recombines TRBV10-2 with TRBJ2-3, with D unresolved. Here the CDR3 reads CASSEHYTDTQYF. In DNA, the CDR3 is TGCGCCAGCAGTGAGCACTACACAGATACGCAGTATTTT.